The 13 T cell receptor beta chains in this list originate from one sample, sequenced in a study of T-cell reconstitution after alpha-beta-depleted transplantation in children. Unique molecular identifiers were used to barcode this TCRbeta library. In TCRdb, the PCR reads were re-called with MiXCR into one record per CDR3 protein. The repertoire holds 400,000 to 450,000 distinct CDR3 sequences, with over 40% as singletons. This specimen consisted of PBMCs, obtained before TCRalphabeta/CD19-depleted stem cell transplant. These receptors all stem from a girl aged 2-9 years with aplastic anemia, due to receive a stem cell transplant.

The chain has TRBV7-2 and TRBJ2-5, with 13 nucleotides matching TRBD2. The CDR3 totals 16 residues. Looked up from germline, CDR1 is SGHTA and CDR2 is FQGNSA. With 5 bases clipped from V and 6 bases from J, the junction kept 9 bases outside the gene matches. This CDR3 reads CASSPGLAGVKKTQYF. Written as DNA, the CDR3 is TGTGCCAGCAGCCCCGGACTAGCGGGGGTAAAAAAGACCCAGTACTTC.

In this sample, this clonotype turned up a few times. The chain links TRBV7-2 to TRBJ2-1; TRBD1 might be the D (7 bases). The CDR3 loop spans 14 amino acids. The germline V gene has CDR1 SGHTA and CDR2 FQGNSA. V lost 2 bases and J lost 12, with 17 bases in between. CDR3 sequence reads: CASSLRTGNGGQFF. The CDR3 bases are TGTGCCAGCAGCTTAAGGACAGGCAACGGGGGGCAGTTCTTC.

This chain joins TRBV6-1 and TRBJ2-1, with D perhaps matching TRBD1 or TRBD2 (6 bases each). Looked up from germline, CDR1 is MNHNS and CDR2 is SASEGT. The CDR3 has 15 residues. The germline V and J ends were trimmed by 4 bases and 8 bases, with 18 bases remaining between them. CDR3 in DNA: TGTGCCAGCAGTGGGGACCGGGGGCGCCAAGATGAGCAGTTCTTC. Translation: CASSGDRGRQDEQFF.

This clonotype was detected a few times. This chain uses TRBV10-3 with TRBJ2-3; maybe TRBD1 (6 bases). With 3 bases removed from V and 2 bases from J, the gap between germline ends came to 9 bases. This CDR3 contains 14 residues. From germline, CDR1 is ENHRY and CDR2 SYGVKD. The CDR3 DNA reads TGTGCCATCAGTGATCAGGGGTTCACAGATACGCAGTATTTT. It encodes CAISDQGFTDTQYF.

The chain couples TRBV29-1 to TRBJ2-7; D may correspond to TRBD1 or TRBD2 (5 bases each). Germline V gives CDR1 SQVTM, CDR2 ANQGSEA. V was trimmed by 5 bases and J by 9 bases, leaving 20 bases between them. This CDR3 has 13 residues. CDR3 loop: CSVTGTALPGQYF. CDR3 DNA: TGCAGCGTTACCGGGACGGCCCTACCGGGGCAGTACTTC.

This clonotype has a single count. The chain links TRBV7-2 to TRBJ2-7; a possible D gene is TRBD1 (6 bases). The CDR3 runs to 16 residues. V shed 3 bases and J shed 6 bases, with 21 bases lying between them. Germline CDR1 is SGHTA and CDR2 is FQGNSA. The CDR3, as DNA: TGTGCCAGCAGCTTGGACAGCCGTGGTTCCCTTAGCGAGCAGTACTTC. It translates to CASSLDSRGSLSEQYF.

The sample holds many counts of this clonotype. The rearrangement uses TRBV5-1 and TRBJ2-7, with 11 bases fitting TRBD2. Germline CDR1 SGHRS, CDR2 YFSETQ. The CDR3 is 14 amino acids. The V gene end was trimmed by 6 bases and the J gene end by 3 bases; junction bases not matched to a gene: 5. CDR3 in DNA: TGCGCCAGCACCTGGGGGACTAGCGGCTACGAGCAGTACTTC. It yields the protein CASTWGTSGYEQYF. Filled out from reference TRBV5-1 and TRBJ2-7, the complete variable domain reads KAGVTQTPRYLIKTRGQQVTLSCSPISGHRSVSWYQQTPGQGLQFLFEYFSETQRNKGNFPGRFSGRQFSNSRSEMNVSTLELGDSALYLCASTWGTSGYEQYFGPGTRLTVT.

The chain combines TRBV7-2 with TRBJ2-1; D assignment may be TRBD1 or TRBD2 (5 bases each). Trimming removed 4 bases from V and 9 bases from J, with 22 bases in between. The length of the CDR3 is 16 residues. CDR1 and CDR2 from the germline V gene are SGHTA and FQGNSA. CDR3 protein: CASSSTRARGVSEQFF. The CDR3 bases are TGTGCCAGCAGCTCGACCCGGGCTAGAGGGGTCAGTGAGCAGTTCTTC.

In this sample, this clonotype turned up once. The rearrangement uses TRBV6-1 and TRBJ2-5, with D perhaps matching TRBD2 (7 bases). CDR3 length: 15 amino acids. V dropped 10 bases and J dropped 4 bases, with 22 bases sitting between them. Germline values: CDR1 MNHNS, CDR2 SASEGT. CDR3 protein: CATRLLAGARETQYF. DNA of the CDR3: TGTGCCACGCGGCTTTTGGCGGGGGCGAGAGAGACCCAGTACTTC.

The chain employs TRBV20-1 and TRBJ2-5, with 9 bases identical to TRBD1. Germline V lookup: CDR1 DFQATT, CDR2 SNEGSKA (reference sequence). The CDR3 spans 13 residues. V was pared by 5 bases and J by 4 bases, with 5 bases of the junction left unmatched. CDR3 DNA sequence: TGCAGTGCTCCGGGACAGGGACCAGAGACCCAGTACTTC. This gives the protein CSAPGQGPETQYF.

The V call is TRBV11-2, the J call TRBJ2-1; D may be TRBD1 or TRBD2 (6 bases each). Trimming shortened V by 5 bases and J by 9 bases, and 20 bases separated the two germline ends. The CDR3 runs 15 residues. CDR1 and CDR2 (germline): SGHAT, FQNNGV. The CDR3 loop reads CASSPSGTKGGEQFF. DNA for the CDR3: TGTGCCAGCAGCCCAAGCGGAACAAAGGGGGGTGAGCAGTTCTTC.

This clonotype was seen at least ten times. The chain couples TRBV12-3 or TRBV12-4 to TRBJ2-4; weak D call: TRBD1 (6 bases). The CDR3 length is 14 residues. V gave up 3 bases and J gave up 4 bases, with 10 bases separating them. The CDR3 DNA reads as TGTGCCAGCAGTTTGTCACAGGGTAAAAACATTCAGTACTTC. The encoded protein is CASSLSQGKNIQYF.

This chain connects TRBV28 to TRBJ2-7, with D perhaps being TRBD1 or TRBD2 (5 bases each). V shed 5 bases and J shed 1 base, with 24 bases lying between them. Per germline, CDR1 MDHEN and CDR2 SYDVKM. The CDR3 consists of 18 residues. The CDR3 DNA sequence: TGTGCCAGCAGTACCCGAACCCTGACAGCTGGGAGATCCTACGAGCAGTACTTC. It is translated as CASSTRTLTAGRSYEQYF.